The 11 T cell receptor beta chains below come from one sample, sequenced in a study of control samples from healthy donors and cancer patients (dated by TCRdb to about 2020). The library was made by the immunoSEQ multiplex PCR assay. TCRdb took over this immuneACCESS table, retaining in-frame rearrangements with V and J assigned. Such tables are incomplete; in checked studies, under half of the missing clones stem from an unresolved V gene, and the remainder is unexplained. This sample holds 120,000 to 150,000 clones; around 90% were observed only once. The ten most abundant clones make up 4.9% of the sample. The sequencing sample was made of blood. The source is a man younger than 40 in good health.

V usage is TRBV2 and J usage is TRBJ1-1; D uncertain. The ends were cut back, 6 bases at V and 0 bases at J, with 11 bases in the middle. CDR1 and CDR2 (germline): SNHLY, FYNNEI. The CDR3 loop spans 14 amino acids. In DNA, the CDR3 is TGTGCCAGCAGCGCGACAAAAATGAACACTGAAGCTTTCTTT. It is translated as CASSATKMNTEAFF.

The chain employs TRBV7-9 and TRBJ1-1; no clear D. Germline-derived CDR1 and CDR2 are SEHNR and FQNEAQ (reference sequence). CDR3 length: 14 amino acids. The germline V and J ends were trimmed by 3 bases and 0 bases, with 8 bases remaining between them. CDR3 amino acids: CASSFGAMNTEAFF. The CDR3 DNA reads TGTGCCAGCAGCTTTGGCGCAATGAACACTGAAGCTTTCTTT.

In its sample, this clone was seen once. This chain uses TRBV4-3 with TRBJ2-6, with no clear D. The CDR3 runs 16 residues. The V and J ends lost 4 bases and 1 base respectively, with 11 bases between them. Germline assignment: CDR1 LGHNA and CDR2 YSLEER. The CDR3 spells CASSLWRGSGANVLTF. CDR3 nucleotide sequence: TGCGCCAGCAGCCTTTGGCGTGGATCTGGGGCCAACGTCCTGACTTTC.

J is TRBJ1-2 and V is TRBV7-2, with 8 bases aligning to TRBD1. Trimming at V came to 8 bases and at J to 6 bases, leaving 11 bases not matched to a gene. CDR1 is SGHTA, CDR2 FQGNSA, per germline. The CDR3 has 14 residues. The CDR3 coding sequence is TGTGCCAGCGATAAGACAGGGGACGAAAATGGCTACACCTTC. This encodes CASDKTGDENGYTF.

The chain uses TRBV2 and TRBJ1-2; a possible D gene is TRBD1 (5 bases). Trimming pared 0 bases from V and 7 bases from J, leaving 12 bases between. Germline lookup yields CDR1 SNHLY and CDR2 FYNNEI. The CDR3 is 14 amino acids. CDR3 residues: CASSEARASRGYTF. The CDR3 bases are TGTGCCAGCAGTGAAGCCAGGGCTTCTCGTGGCTACACCTTC. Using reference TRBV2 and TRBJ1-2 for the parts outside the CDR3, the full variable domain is EPEVTQTPSHQVTQMGQEVILRCVPISNHLYFYWYRQILGQKVEFLVSFYNNEISEKSEIFDDQFSVERPDGSNFTLKIRSTKLEDSAMYFCASSEARASRGYTFGSGTRLTVV.

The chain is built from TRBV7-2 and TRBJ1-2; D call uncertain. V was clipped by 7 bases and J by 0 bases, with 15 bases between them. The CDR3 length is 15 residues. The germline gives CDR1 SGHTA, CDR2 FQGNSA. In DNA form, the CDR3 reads TGTGCCAGCACCCCGGACCGTAAGCCTAACTATGGCTACACCTTC. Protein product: CASTPDRKPNYGYTF.

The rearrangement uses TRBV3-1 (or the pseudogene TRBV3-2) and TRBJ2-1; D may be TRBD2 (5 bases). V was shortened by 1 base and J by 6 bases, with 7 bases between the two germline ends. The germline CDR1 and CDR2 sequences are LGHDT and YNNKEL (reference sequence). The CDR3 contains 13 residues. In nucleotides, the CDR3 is TGTGCCAGCAGCCAAGGACTATTCAATGAGCAGTTCTTC. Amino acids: CASSQGLFNEQFF.

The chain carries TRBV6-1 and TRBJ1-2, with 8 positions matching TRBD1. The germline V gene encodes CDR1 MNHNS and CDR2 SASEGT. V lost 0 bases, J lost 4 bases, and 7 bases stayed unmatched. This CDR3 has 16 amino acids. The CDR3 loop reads CASSEAFGTGVYGYTF. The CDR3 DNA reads TGTGCCAGCAGTGAAGCGTTCGGGACAGGCGTCTATGGCTACACCTTC.

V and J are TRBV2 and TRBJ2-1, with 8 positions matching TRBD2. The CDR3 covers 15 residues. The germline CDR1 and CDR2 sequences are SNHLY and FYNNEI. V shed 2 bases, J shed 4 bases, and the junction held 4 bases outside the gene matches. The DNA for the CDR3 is TGTGCCAGCAGTGAAACGGGAGGGCCTTACAATGAGCAGTTCTTC. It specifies CASSETGGPYNEQFF.

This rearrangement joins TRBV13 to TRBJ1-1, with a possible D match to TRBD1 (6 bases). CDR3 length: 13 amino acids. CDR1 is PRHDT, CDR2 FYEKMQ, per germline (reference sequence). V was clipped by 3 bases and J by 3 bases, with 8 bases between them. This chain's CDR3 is CASSFGGYTEAFF. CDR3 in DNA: TGTGCCAGCAGCTTCGGGGGCTACACTGAAGCTTTCTTT. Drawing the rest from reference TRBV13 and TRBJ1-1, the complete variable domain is AAGVIQSPRHLIKEKRETATLKCYPIPRHDTVYWYQQGPGQDPQFLISFYEKMQSDKGSIPDRFSAQQFSDYHSELNMSSLELGDSALYFCASSFGGYTEAFFGQGTRLTVV.

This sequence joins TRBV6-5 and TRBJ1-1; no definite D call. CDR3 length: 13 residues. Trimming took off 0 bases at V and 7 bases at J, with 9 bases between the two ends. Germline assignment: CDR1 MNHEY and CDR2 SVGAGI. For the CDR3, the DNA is TGTGCCAGCAGTTACTCGACTGGGCTTGAAGCTTTCTTT. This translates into CASSYSTGLEAFF.